A single sample gave rise to the 17 T cell receptor beta chains below, sequenced in a study of T cell repertoires in ileal Crohn's disease. Using immunoSEQ multiplex PCR, the repertoire was profiled, and TCRdb retains in-frame clones only, with some absent. Found here are around 1,700 clones, approximately 79% of them singletons; the top ten hold about 10%. Material for sequencing was ileal tissue. All receptors derive from an adult with Crohn's disease.

The CDR3 nucleotides are TGTGCCAGCAGACCGACAGGGGAATCCTACGAGCAGTACTTC. As protein: CASRPTGESYEQYF. The chain is built from TRBV14 and TRBJ2-7; 8 bases match TRBD1. Germline V gene lookup returns CDR1 SGHDN and CDR2 FVKESK. Trimming cost V 6 bases and J 1 base; bases outside gene matches: 5. This CDR3 has 14 amino acids.

This rearrangement joins TRBV19 to TRBJ1-5, with 9 positions matching TRBD1. Losses at the gene ends were 6 bases for V and 0 bases for J; bases not matched to a gene: 9. The CDR3 has 17 residues. Per germline, CDR1 LNHDA and CDR2 SQIVND (reference sequence). CDR3: CASSRGQGKYSNQPQHF. CDR3 bases: TGTGCCAGTAGCAGAGGACAGGGGAAGTATAGCAATCAGCCCCAGCATTTT.

The chain recombines TRBV5-1 with TRBJ2-1; D uncertain. This CDR3 contains 14 residues. With 0 bases removed from V and 6 bases from J, the gap between germline ends came to 10 bases. Germline values: CDR1 SGHRS, CDR2 YFSETQ. CDR3 protein: CASSLGSECNEQFF. The CDR3 coding sequence is TGCGCCAGCAGCTTGGGGTCGGAGTGCAATGAGCAGTTCTTC.

This chain links TRBV10-3 with TRBJ1-1; 8 bases are shared with TRBD1. V dropped 0 bases and J dropped 0; count of bases not matched to a gene: 6. The CDR3 loop spans 17 amino acids. Germline values: CDR1 ENHRY, CDR2 SYGVKD. This CDR3 reads CAISESRPDRVNTEAFF. CDR3 nucleotide sequence: TGTGCCATCAGTGAGTCCCGCCCGGACAGGGTGAACACTGAAGCTTTCTTT.

In its sample, this clone was seen a few times. J is TRBJ2-7 and V is TRBV5-1; 7 bases map to TRBD1. CDR1 is SGHRS, CDR2 YFSETQ, per germline. CDR3 length: 16 amino acids. V was clipped by 3 bases and J by 4 bases; unmatched bases: 13. The CDR3 nucleotides read TGCGCCAGCAGCTCGGTAGGGGGTCAGGGGGAATACGAGCAGTACTTC. Translated: CASSSVGGQGEYEQYF. Combining the CDR3 with reference TRBV5-1 and TRBJ2-7 gives the whole variable domain KAGVTQTPRYLIKTRGQQVTLSCSPISGHRSVSWYQQTPGQGLQFLFEYFSETQRNKGNFPGRFSGRQFSNSRSEMNVSTLELGDSALYLCASSSVGGQGEYEQYFGPGTRLTVT.

V gene TRBV4-2 combines with J gene TRBJ2-2, with unresolved D. Germline CDR1 reads LGHNA; CDR2 reads YNFKEQ. The CDR3 spans 16 residues. V lost 0 bases and J lost 1, with 9 bases in between. The CDR3 coding sequence is TGTGCCAGCAGCCAAGATTATACAAGGAACACCGGGGAGCTGTTTTTT. Amino acids: CASSQDYTRNTGELFF.

The genes are TRBV6-1 and TRBJ2-1, with D maybe TRBD2 (6 bases). The CDR3 totals 13 residues. Between the trimmed V and J ends, which lost 6 bases and 5 bases, there was a span of 11 bases. CDR1 MNHNS and CDR2 SASEGT come from the germline V gene. The CDR3 region has the DNA TGTGCCAGCAGACGGGAGCCTGACAATGAGCAGTTCTTC. It encodes CASRREPDNEQFF.

The chain combines TRBV6-4 with TRBJ2-7; D unresolved. This CDR3 is 14 amino acids long. The V and J ends lost 6 bases and 6 bases respectively, with 18 bases between them. The germline gives CDR1 MRHNA, CDR2 SNTAGT. Written as DNA, the CDR3 is TGTGCCAGCAGGAGTCGTGAGGAACCACGCGAGCAGTACTTC. Its translation is CASRSREEPREQYF.

J is TRBJ2-7 and V is TRBV7-8, with D possibly TRBD1 on 5 matching bases. The CDR3 sequence is 15 residues long. Germline lookup yields CDR1 SGHVS and CDR2 FQNEAQ. V lost 5 bases to trimming and J lost 1 base, with 15 bases between them. CDR3 sequence reads: CASSPRGSASYEQYF. The CDR3 DNA follows: TGTGCCAGCAGCCCTAGGGGAAGTGCGTCCTACGAGCAGTACTTC.

The chain links TRBV7-8 to TRBJ2-2, with D perhaps matching TRBD2 (7 bases). V lost 4 bases, J lost 1 base, and 13 bases lay in between. The length of the CDR3 is 16 residues. CDR1 is SGHVS and CDR2 is FQNEAQ in the germline V gene. The CDR3 DNA sequence: TGTGCCAGCAGCTCCCGCGGGGGCCTGAACACCGGGGAGCTGTTTTTT. Amino acid sequence: CASSSRGGLNTGELFF. Based on the CDR3 plus reference TRBV7-8 and TRBJ2-2, the full variable domain is GAGVSQSPRYKVAKRGQDVALRCDPISGHVSLFWYQQALGQGPEFLTYFQNEAQLDKSGLPSDRFFAERPEGSVSTLKIQRTQQEDSAVYLCASSSRGGLNTGELFFGEGSRLTVL.

The rearrangement links TRBV5-1 to TRBJ1-1; D gene unclear. The CDR3 runs to 14 residues. Trimming removed 0 bases at V and 2 bases at J, with 8 bases between. Germline V gene lookup returns CDR1 SGHRS and CDR2 YFSETQ. CDR3 loop: CASSLAGFNTEAFF. CDR3 DNA: TGCGCCAGCAGCTTGGCCGGGTTTAACACTGAAGCTTTCTTT.

The chain combines TRBV6-6 with TRBJ2-7; D perhaps matches TRBD2 (6 bases). CDR3 length equals 12 residues. Germline CDR1 and CDR2: MNHNY and SVGAGI (reference sequence). V gave up 2 bases and J gave up 7 bases, with 9 bases separating them. This CDR3 is CASSYKAGEQYF. CDR3 in DNA: TGTGCCAGCAGTTACAAGGCGGGGGAGCAGTACTTC.

This clone was seen a handful of times. V usage is TRBV7-9 and J usage is TRBJ1-3, with TRBD1 matching 9 bases. V was clipped by 2 bases and J by 4 bases; unmatched bases: 6. The CDR3 length is 16 residues. Germline CDR1 SEHNR, CDR2 FQNEAQ (reference sequence). CDR3 bases: TGTGCCAGCAGCTTAATGGGGACAGGGCCAGGAAACACCATATATTTT. Translated: CASSLMGTGPGNTIYF.

The gene calls are TRBV5-1 and TRBJ1-2, with 9 positions matching TRBD1. The length of the CDR3 is 14 residues. V lost 3 bases and J lost 4; bases outside the gene matches: 4. Looked up from germline, CDR1 is SGHRS and CDR2 is YFSETQ. CDR3 region: CASSSTGGGYGYTF. CDR3 coding DNA: TGCGCCAGCAGCTCGACAGGGGGGGGCTATGGCTACACCTTC.

This clone was seen more than once but under ten times. DNA for the CDR3: TGCGCCAGCAGCACGAGTACGGATGAAAAACTGTTTTTT. Translation gives CASSTSTDEKLFF. The gene calls are TRBV5-1 and TRBJ1-4; D not resolved. Germline CDR1 and CDR2: SGHRS and YFSETQ. The CDR3 extends over 13 amino acids. With 4 bases removed from V and 6 bases from J, the gap between germline ends came to 10 bases.

This rearrangement joins TRBV19 to TRBJ2-7, with TRBD1 matching over 7 bases. V was pared by 4 bases and J by 1 base, with 7 bases of the junction left unmatched. Looked up from germline, CDR1 is LNHDA and CDR2 is SQIVND (reference sequence). This CDR3 contains 15 residues. The chain's CDR3 is CASSTSAGGSYEQYF. The CDR3 DNA follows: TGTGCCAGTAGTACCTCGGCAGGGGGTTCCTACGAGCAGTACTTC.

This sequence joins TRBV11-2 and TRBJ2-7; 10 bases fit TRBD1. Looked up from germline, CDR1 is SGHAT and CDR2 is FQNNGV. This CDR3 contains 17 residues. Losses at the gene ends were 8 bases for V and 7 bases for J; bases not matched to a gene: 20. The CDR3 coding sequence is TGTGCCAGCGGACCCGTAACCGCGGGACAGGGGTCTAGGGAGCAGTACTTC. This sequence encodes CASGPVTAGQGSREQYF.